This entry lists 14 T cell receptor beta chains sequenced from one sample in a study of post-analysis software for immune sequencing data. The TCR beta cDNA libraries carried unique molecular identifiers. TCRdb independently ran MiXCR on the PCR reads; one entry per CDR3 protein. The sample contains about 500,000 distinct CDR3 sequences, roughly 45% of which appear only once. General study points: Roughly five TRBV segments occurring more often in patients than controls included TRBV5-6, TRBV5-1 and TRBV20-1.

These receptors are not linked to any known antigen. The specimen was blood. The receptor set was obtained from a girl aged 5-17 years with multiple sclerosis.

This clonotype was detected ten times or more. The chain is built from TRBV10-2 and TRBJ2-5, with 7 positions matching TRBD2. With 2 bases clipped from V and 0 bases from J, the junction kept 6 bases outside the gene matches. CDR3 size: 16 residues. Germline CDR1 WSHSY, CDR2 SAAADI. CDR3 protein: CASSEVKRGYQETQYF. The DNA for the CDR3 is TGCGCCAGCAGTGAGGTTAAGCGGGGCTACCAAGAGACCCAGTACTTC.

The chain has TRBV20-1 and TRBJ1-5, with D perhaps TRBD1 (5 bases). CDR1 is DFQATT, CDR2 SNEGSKA, per germline (reference sequence). The CDR3 runs to 17 residues. Trimming shortened V by 3 bases and J by 3 bases, and 21 bases separated the two germline ends. This chain's CDR3 is CSASPGTGQGPNQPQHF. The CDR3 region has the DNA TGCAGTGCTAGTCCAGGCACGGGGCAGGGCCCCAATCAGCCCCAGCATTTT.

The chain employs TRBV28 and TRBJ1-1, with D perhaps matching TRBD1 (6 bases). Germline V gene sequence: CDR1 MDHEN, CDR2 SYDVKM. Trimming removed 3 bases from V and 4 bases from J, with 18 bases in between. This CDR3 is 16 amino acids long. The DNA for the CDR3 is TGTGCCAGCAGTTTCTCGGAGGACAGTTACCGCACTGAAGCTTTCTTT. Residues: CASSFSEDSYRTEAFF.

This clonotype was counted between two and nine times. The chain combines TRBV7-9 with TRBJ1-1; 8 nucleotides line up with TRBD1. This CDR3 has 12 residues. Germline V gene data show CDR1 as SEHNR and CDR2 as FQNEAQ (reference sequence). The J segment lost 8 bases and the V segment lost 3 bases, leaving 2 bases of the junction unmatched. The CDR3 sequence: CASSLQGAEAFF. CDR3 sequence (DNA): TGTGCCAGCAGCTTGCAGGGGGCCGAAGCTTTCTTT.

This clonotype was picked up a small number of times. This rearrangement joins TRBV6-2 or TRBV6-3 to TRBJ2-1; TRBD2 matches 12 bases. The CDR3 runs 18 residues. Trimming removed 5 bases from V and 9 bases from J; junction bases left unmatched: 17. Germline V gene sequence: CDR1 MNHEY, CDR2 SVGEGT. The CDR3 region has the DNA TGTGCCAGCAGTACGACCAACCTAGCGGGAGGGCCTGTGGGTGAGCAGTTCTTC. Residues: CASSTTNLAGGPVGEQFF.

A note on this clonotype: The junction does not match germline at one end; this may be a read error. The chain combines TRBV12-3 or TRBV12-4 with TRBJ2-7, with D possibly matching TRBD2 (6 bases). The CDR3 runs 14 residues. As DNA, the CDR3 is TGTGCCGGCAGTTTCGGGGGTTTCTCCTACGAGCAGTACTTC. Translating gives CAGSFGGFSYEQYF.

This clonotype was counted between two and nine times. This sequence joins TRBV18 and TRBJ2-5; 11 bases are shared with TRBD2. Germline V gene data show CDR1 as KGHSH and CDR2 as LQKENI. The V gene end was trimmed by 0 bases and the J gene end by 4 bases; junction bases not matched to a gene: 1. The CDR3 consists of 15 residues. DNA of the CDR3: TGTGCCAGCTCACCACCGGGACTAGCGGTAGAGACCCAGTACTTC. Translated, it gives CASSPPGLAVETQYF. The entire variable domain, with the rest obtained from reference TRBV18 and TRBJ2-5, is as follows: NAGVMQNPRHLVRRRGQEARLRCSPMKGHSHVYWYRQLPEEGLKFMVYLQKENIIDESGMPKERFSAEFPKEGPSILRIQQVVRGDSAAYFCASSPPGLAVETQYFGPGTRLLVL.

This rearrangement joins TRBV6-2 or TRBV6-3 to TRBJ2-3; TRBD1 matches 7 bases. The CDR3 is 14 residues long. From germline, CDR1 is MNHEY and CDR2 SVGEGT. J was trimmed by 5 bases and V by 6 bases; bases with no gene match: 8. DNA of the CDR3: TGTGCCAGCAGCGGGGCAGGGGGAAGAGATACGCAGTATTTT. Amino acids: CASSGAGGRDTQYF.

This clonotype has a count of ten or more. CDR3 protein: CSVQGRETQYF. CDR3 DNA sequence: TGCAGCGTTCAAGGGCGAGAGACCCAGTACTTC. The chain carries TRBV29-1 and TRBJ2-5; D ambiguous. CDR3 size: 11 residues. Trimming shortened V by 5 bases and J by 4 bases, and 8 bases separated the two germline ends. Germline V gives CDR1 SQVTM, CDR2 ANQGSEA.

This clonotype occurred a few times. V usage is TRBV24-1 and J usage is TRBJ2-1, with a tentative D call TRBD1 (6 bases). V dropped 4 bases and J dropped 2 bases, with 11 bases sitting between them. CDR1 is KGHDR, CDR2 SFDVKD, per germline. This CDR3 comprises 15 residues. CDR3 DNA: TGTGCCACCAGTGAGAGGGGGACCACCTACAATGAGCAGTTCTTC. Translated, it gives CATSERGTTYNEQFF.

The table lists this clonotype with a few counts. The CDR3: CSARDAASTDTQYF. CDR3 nucleotide sequence: TGCAGTGCTAGAGACGCGGCTAGCACAGATACGCAGTATTTT. The chain employs TRBV20-1 and TRBJ2-3; the D is unclear. Germline V lookup: CDR1 DFQATT, CDR2 SNEGSKA (reference sequence). The CDR3 consists of 14 residues. The germline V and J ends were trimmed by 0 bases and 0 bases, with 7 bases remaining between them.

On this clonotype itself: A junction boundary mismatches the germline segment, possibly from a read error. V usage is TRBV20-1 and J usage is TRBJ2-1, with 10 bases fitting TRBD2. Looked up from germline, CDR1 is DFQATT and CDR2 is SNEGSKA (reference sequence). The CDR3 is 17 residues long. DNA for the CDR3: TGCAGTGTTAGAGATCTCGGGGCTAGCGGGAGCTACAATGAGCAGTTCTTC. It translates to CSVRDLGASGSYNEQFF.

As concerns this clonotype: The junction departs from germline at one end; a sequencing error may be responsible. V and J are TRBV6-5 and TRBJ2-4; 8 bases are a match to TRBD2. The assigned J gene may be wrong: the sequence end matches TRBJ2-5 better. The V gene's germline CDR1 is MNHEY and CDR2 SVGAGI. CDR3 length: 17 amino acids. The CDR3 reads CASSYSSASGPQGTQYF. The DNA for the CDR3 is TGTGCCAGCAGTTACTCCTCGGCTAGCGGGCCACAAGGGACCCAGTACTTC.

The rearrangement uses TRBV20-1 and TRBJ2-1; D gene uncertain. Trimming took off 5 bases at V and 8 bases at J, with 10 bases between the two ends. The CDR3 runs 11 residues. CDR1 DFQATT and CDR2 SNEGSKA come from the germline V gene (reference sequence). The CDR3 nucleotides read TGCAGTGCTCAAATCAGCCATGAGCAGTTCTTC. Its translation is CSAQISHEQFF.